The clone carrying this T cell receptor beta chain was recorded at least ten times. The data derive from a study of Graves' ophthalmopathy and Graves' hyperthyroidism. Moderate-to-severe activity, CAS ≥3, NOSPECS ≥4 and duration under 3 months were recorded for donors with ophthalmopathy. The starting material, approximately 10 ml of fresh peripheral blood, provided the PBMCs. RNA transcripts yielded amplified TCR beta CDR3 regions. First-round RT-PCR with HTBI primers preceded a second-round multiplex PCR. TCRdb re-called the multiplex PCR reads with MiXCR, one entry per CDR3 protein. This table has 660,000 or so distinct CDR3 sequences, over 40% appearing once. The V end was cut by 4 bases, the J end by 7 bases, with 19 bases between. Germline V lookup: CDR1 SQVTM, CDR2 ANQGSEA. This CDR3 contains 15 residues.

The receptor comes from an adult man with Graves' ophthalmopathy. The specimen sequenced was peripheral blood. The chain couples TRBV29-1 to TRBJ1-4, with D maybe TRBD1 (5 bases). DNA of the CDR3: TGCAGCGTTGGGGGATGGGGGATCCTTGGTGAAAAACTGTTTTTT. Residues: CSVGGWGILGEKLFF.